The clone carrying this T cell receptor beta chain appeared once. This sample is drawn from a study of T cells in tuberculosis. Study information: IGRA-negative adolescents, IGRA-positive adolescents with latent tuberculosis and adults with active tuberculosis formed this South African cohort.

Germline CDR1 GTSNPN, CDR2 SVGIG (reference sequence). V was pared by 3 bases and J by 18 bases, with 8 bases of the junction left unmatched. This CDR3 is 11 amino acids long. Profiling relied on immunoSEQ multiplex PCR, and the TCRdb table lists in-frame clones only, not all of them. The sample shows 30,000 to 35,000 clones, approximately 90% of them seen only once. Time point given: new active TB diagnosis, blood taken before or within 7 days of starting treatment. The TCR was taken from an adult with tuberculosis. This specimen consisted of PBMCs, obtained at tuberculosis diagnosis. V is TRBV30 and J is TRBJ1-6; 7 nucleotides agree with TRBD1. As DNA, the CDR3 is TGTGCCTGGAGCCTTACAGGGGAAGACCACTTT. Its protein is CAWSLTGEDHF.